This is a list of T cell receptor beta chains from one sample in a study of molecular identifiers for immune sequencing clone quantification. TCRdb passed the PCR reads through MiXCR, listing each CDR3 protein once. Of some 320,000 distinct CDR3 sequences listed, about a fifth were seen once; the top ten hold over 0.7%. The sample taken for sequencing was naive CD8+ T cells from blood, with Jurkat cell RNA spiked in. These receptors came from a human donor in good health. Some libraries in this study had Jurkat cell RNA spiked in. Both conserved end residues are part of each CDR3. D genes are given only for firm matches. Rows may omit the clone size; those that give it use once, few, many or a size class.

clone_size: many
v_call: TRBV6-5
j_call: TRBJ2-3
d_call: .
cdr3_aa: CASSPGPNTDTQYF
cdr3_nt: TGTGCCAGCAGCCCGGGACCAAACACAGATACGCAGTATTTT

clone_size: .
v_call: TRBV30
j_call: TRBJ2-1
d_call: TRBD2
cdr3_aa: CAWSVLAGVGQFF
cdr3_nt: TGTGCCTGGAGTGTACTAGCGGGAGTTGGGCAATTCTTC

clone_size: few
v_call: TRBV27
j_call: TRBJ2-3
d_call: .
cdr3_aa: CASTSAITDTQYF
cdr3_nt: TGTGCCAGCACTAGCGCAATTACAGATACGCAGTATTTT

clone_size: many
v_call: TRBV7-9
j_call: TRBJ2-3
d_call: .
cdr3_aa: CASSLVPSAITDTQYF
cdr3_nt: TGTGCCAGCAGCTTAGTTCCTAGCGCGATCACAGATACGCAGTATTTT

clone_size: .
v_call: TRBV5-1
j_call: TRBJ2-7
d_call: TRBD1
cdr3_aa: CASSLGPGTGYDEQYF
cdr3_nt: TGCGCCAGCAGCTTGGGTCCCGGGACAGGGTATGACGAGCAGTACTTC

clone_size: many
v_call: TRBV4-3
j_call: TRBJ1-2
d_call: .
cdr3_aa: CASSQGSPGVYGYTF
cdr3_nt: TGCGCCAGCAGCCAAGGGTCTCCAGGGGTCTATGGCTACACCTTC

clone_size: few
v_call: TRBV12-3/TRBV12-4
j_call: TRBJ2-7
d_call: .
cdr3_aa: CASSLAASEYEQYF
cdr3_nt: TGTGCCAGCAGTTTGGCGGCCAGCGAATACGAGCAGTACTTC

clone_size: many
v_call: TRBV7-2
j_call: TRBJ2-7
d_call: TRBD2
cdr3_aa: CASSRRDYIPEQYF
cdr3_nt: TGTGCCAGCAGCCGACGGGACTACATTCCCGAGCAGTACTTC

clone_size: many
v_call: TRBV24-1
j_call: TRBJ1-5
d_call: .
cdr3_aa: CATAAAERLPQHF
cdr3_nt: TGTGCCACCGCGGCGGCCGAAAGATTACCCCAGCATTTT

clone_size: few
v_call: TRBV2
j_call: TRBJ2-5
d_call: TRBD1
cdr3_aa: CASSERTGRLKTQYF
cdr3_nt: TGTGCCAGCTCGGAGAGGACAGGGAGGTTGAAGACCCAGTACTTC

clone_size: many
v_call: TRBV29-1
j_call: TRBJ1-2
d_call: TRBD1
cdr3_aa: CSVEEAGGYNYGYTF
cdr3_nt: TGCAGCGTTGAAGAGGCAGGGGGCTATAACTATGGCTACACCTTC

clone_size: few
v_call: TRBV2
j_call: TRBJ2-1
d_call: TRBD2
cdr3_aa: CASSEDLAGGHNEQFF
cdr3_nt: TGTGCCAGCAGTGAAGATCTAGCGGGAGGACACAATGAGCAGTTCTTC

clone_size: .
v_call: TRBV12-3/TRBV12-4
j_call: TRBJ2-1
d_call: .
cdr3_aa: CASSLQVSGGHNEQFF
cdr3_nt: TGTGCCAGCAGTTTACAAGTTTCGGGGGGCCACAATGAGCAGTTCTTC

clone_size: few
v_call: TRBV19
j_call: TRBJ2-7
d_call: .
cdr3_aa: CASSATGPPWAYEQYF
cdr3_nt: TGTGCCAGTAGTGCTACCGGGCCGCCGTGGGCCTACGAGCAGTACTTC

clone_size: many
v_call: TRBV4-1
j_call: TRBJ1-5
d_call: .
cdr3_aa: CASSLEYSNQPQHF
cdr3_nt: TGCGCCAGCAGCCTCGAGTATAGCAATCAGCCCCAGCATTTT

clone_size: many
v_call: TRBV4-1
j_call: TRBJ2-3
d_call: .
cdr3_aa: CASSQVFSGTQYF
cdr3_nt: TGCGCCAGCAGCCAAGTGTTCAGTGGTACGCAGTATTTT

clone_size: many
v_call: TRBV29-1
j_call: TRBJ1-6
d_call: .
cdr3_aa: CSPGWFRNSPLHF
cdr3_nt: TGCAGCCCCGGCTGGTTTCGTAATTCACCCCTCCACTTT

clone_size: few
v_call: TRBV7-9
j_call: TRBJ2-7
d_call: TRBD1
cdr3_aa: CASSHPSDRAYEQYF
cdr3_nt: TGTGCCAGCAGCCACCCGTCGGACAGGGCCTACGAGCAGTACTTC

clone_size: many
v_call: TRBV24-1
j_call: TRBJ2-1
d_call: TRBD2
cdr3_aa: CATSDPGEQEPTSGSFMDEQFF
cdr3_nt: TGTGCCACCAGTGACCCTGGAGAGCAGGAACCGACTAGCGGGAGTTTCATGGATGAGCAGTTCTTC

clone_size: many
v_call: TRBV20-1
j_call: TRBJ2-3
d_call: .
cdr3_aa: CSARGWGLVYGRRTDTQYF
cdr3_nt: TGCAGTGCTAGAGGATGGGGTCTGGTTTACGGGAGAAGAACAGATACGCAGTATTTT

clone_size: .
v_call: TRBV27
j_call: TRBJ2-2
d_call: .
cdr3_aa: CASSLGRNIGELFF
cdr3_nt: TGTGCCAGCAGTTTGGGCCGAAACATCGGGGAGCTGTTTTTT

clone_size: many
v_call: TRBV9
j_call: TRBJ2-3
d_call: TRBD1
cdr3_aa: CASSVAGGMDTQYF
cdr3_nt: TGTGCCAGCAGCGTGGCAGGGGGCATGGATACGCAGTATTTT

clone_size: .
v_call: TRBV27
j_call: TRBJ2-3
d_call: .
cdr3_aa: CASSPVGRLSTDTQYF
cdr3_nt: TGTGCCAGCAGTCCGGTTGGGAGGTTGAGCACAGATACGCAGTATTTT

clone_size: many
v_call: TRBV28
j_call: TRBJ2-5
d_call: .
cdr3_aa: CASTPGSQETQYF
cdr3_nt: TGTGCCAGCACTCCCGGGAGCCAAGAGACCCAGTACTTC

clone_size: .
v_call: TRBV19
j_call: TRBJ1-5
d_call: TRBD1
cdr3_aa: CASSDPGRGLGQPQHF
cdr3_nt: TGTGCCAGTAGTGACCCGGGCAGGGGGCTAGGTCAGCCCCAGCATTTT

clone_size: many
v_call: TRBV5-6
j_call: TRBJ2-6
d_call: .
cdr3_aa: CASSLAWANVLTF
cdr3_nt: TGTGCCAGCAGCTTGGCTTGGGCCAACGTCCTGACTTTC

clone_size: many
v_call: TRBV7-6
j_call: TRBJ2-2
d_call: .
cdr3_aa: CASSPVGSSGELFF
cdr3_nt: TGTGCCAGCAGCCCAGTTGGCAGTTCCGGGGAGCTGTTTTTT

clone_size: many
v_call: TRBV7-9
j_call: TRBJ2-7
d_call: TRBD1
cdr3_aa: CASSLAGQDYEQYF
cdr3_nt: TGTGCCAGCAGCTTAGCGGGACAGGACTACGAGCAGTACTTC

clone_size: once
v_call: TRBV6-2/TRBV6-3
j_call: TRBJ2-7
d_call: .
cdr3_aa: CASRTAYERYF
cdr3_nt: TGTGCCAGCAGGACTGCCTACGAGCGGTACTTC

clone_size: few
v_call: TRBV19
j_call: TRBJ2-7
d_call: .
cdr3_aa: CASRAGVDQYF
cdr3_nt: TGTGCCAGTAGAGCAGGGGTAGACCAGTACTTC

clone_size: .
v_call: TRBV7-3
j_call: TRBJ2-3
d_call: .
cdr3_aa: CASSLSGPSTDTQYF
cdr3_nt: TGTGCCAGCAGCTTATCGGGACCTAGCACAGATACGCAGTATTTT

clone_size: .
v_call: TRBV30
j_call: TRBJ2-5
d_call: .
cdr3_aa: CAWSVLSGLETQYF
cdr3_nt: TGTGCCTGGAGTGTCTTATCAGGGTTAGAGACCCAGTACTTC

clone_size: many
v_call: TRBV29-1
j_call: TRBJ2-3
d_call: .
cdr3_aa: CSVQPSSTDTQYF
cdr3_nt: TGCAGCGTCCAACCGAGCAGCACAGATACGCAGTATTTT

clone_size: many
v_call: TRBV12-3/TRBV12-4
j_call: TRBJ2-5
d_call: TRBD1
cdr3_aa: CASSLEQGGVKETQYF
cdr3_nt: TGTGCCAGCAGTTTAGAACAGGGGGGAGTGAAAGAGACCCAGTACTTC